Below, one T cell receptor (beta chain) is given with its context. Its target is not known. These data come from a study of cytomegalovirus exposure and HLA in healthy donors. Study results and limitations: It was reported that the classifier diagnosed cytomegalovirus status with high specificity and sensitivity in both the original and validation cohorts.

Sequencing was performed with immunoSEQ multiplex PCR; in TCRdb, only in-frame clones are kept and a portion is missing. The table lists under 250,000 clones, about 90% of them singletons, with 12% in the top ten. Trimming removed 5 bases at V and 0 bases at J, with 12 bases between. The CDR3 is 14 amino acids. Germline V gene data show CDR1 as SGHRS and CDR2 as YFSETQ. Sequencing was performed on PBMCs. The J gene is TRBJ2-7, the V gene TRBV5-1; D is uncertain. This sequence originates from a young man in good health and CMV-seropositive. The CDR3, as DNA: TGCGCCAGCAGAAGTAGTTATAGCTCCTACGAGCAGTACTTC. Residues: CASRSSYSSYEQYF.